What follows are 24 T cell receptor beta chains derived from one specimen sequenced in a study of blood T cells in healthy people across ages. Primed by a sample-barcoded 5' primer and a J-beta primer mix, a second PCR proceeded for 7 to 11 cycles. TCRdb used MiXCR to reprocess the 5' RACE reads, holding one entry per CDR3 protein. Of about 1.6 million distinct CDR3 sequences listed, about 31% are singletons. Source material: blood. Receptor source: a woman younger than 45 in good health.

This clonotype was counted ten times or more. The rearrangement links TRBV29-1 to TRBJ2-3; D ambiguous. The CDR3 has 14 amino acids. V lost 0 bases and J 5 bases, leaving 12 bases between the germline ends. Germline V gene sequence: CDR1 SQVTM, CDR2 ANQGSEA. The CDR3 sequence is CSVEDGHGRDTQYF. The CDR3, as DNA: TGCAGCGTTGAAGATGGTCATGGGCGAGATACGCAGTATTTT.

This chain uses TRBV5-1 with TRBJ2-6; tentative D call: TRBD1 (5 bases). The V end was cut by 0 bases, the J end by 3 bases, with 10 bases between. The CDR3 is made up of 16 amino acids. Germline CDR1 reads SGHRS; CDR2 reads YFSETQ. CDR3 region: CASSLGPGRGANVLTF. The CDR3 region has the DNA TGCGCCAGCAGCTTGGGCCCAGGGCGTGGGGCCAACGTCCTGACTTTC.

There are a few counts of this clonotype. The DNA for the CDR3 is TGTGCCACCTCCGGCCGGACAGGGAGCACAGATACGCAGTATTTT. Translating it yields CATSGRTGSTDTQYF. The rearrangement links TRBV10-3 to TRBJ2-3, with 8 bases lining up with TRBD1. CDR1 is ENHRY, CDR2 SYGVKD, per germline. This CDR3 region has 15 residues. Trimming at V came to 10 bases and at J to 0 bases, leaving 9 bases not matched to a gene.

V usage is TRBV28 and J usage is TRBJ2-3; maybe TRBD2 (7 bases). This CDR3 spans 18 amino acids. V dropped 3 bases and J dropped 0 bases, with 19 bases sitting between them. Germline V gives CDR1 MDHEN, CDR2 SYDVKM. The CDR3 DNA sequence: TGTGCCAGCAGTTTTCGGGGGGCGGAGATTTTAAGCACAGATACGCAGTATTTT. It encodes CASSFRGAEILSTDTQYF.

The genes are TRBV30 and TRBJ1-1; D is undetermined. CDR3 size: 13 residues. Trimming shortened V by 2 bases and J by 5 bases, and 12 bases separated the two germline ends. CDR1 GTSNPN and CDR2 SVGIG come from the germline V gene (reference sequence). The CDR3 protein is CAWSPRTATEAFF. The CDR3 DNA sequence: TGTGCCTGGAGTCCACGGACTGCTACTGAAGCTTTCTTT.

As for this clonotype: An end of the junction differs from the germline gene, which may be a read error. V usage is TRBV12-3 or TRBV12-4 and J usage is TRBJ2-6; possible D gene TRBD1, 5 bases. The CDR3 extends over 19 amino acids. CDR3 protein: CASRPLDTLRVSGANVRTF. CDR3 sequence (DNA): TGTGCCAGCAGACCCTTGGACACCCTACGGGTCTCTGGGGCCAACGTCCGGACTTTC.

The chain has TRBV28 and TRBJ2-1; 11 bases fit TRBD2. The CDR3 spans 14 residues. The J segment lost 6 bases and the V segment lost 6 bases, leaving 4 bases of the junction unmatched. Per the germline V gene, CDR1 is MDHEN and CDR2 is SYDVKM. CDR3 in DNA: TGTGCCAGCAGCTTTAGCGGGAGGGGCAATGAGCAGTTCTTC. It yields the protein CASSFSGRGNEQFF.

This clonotype was seen a handful of times. The chain joins TRBV4-1 to TRBJ1-4; tentative D call: TRBD1 (5 bases). CDR3 length equals 15 residues. V was cut by 2 bases and J by 5 bases, with 12 bases left in between. The germline V gene has CDR1 MGHRA and CDR2 YSYEKL. CDR3 sequence: CASSQNRMGNEKLFF. The CDR3 nucleotides read TGCGCCAGCAGCCAAAACAGGATGGGGAATGAAAAACTGTTTTTT.

The chain has TRBV7-3 and TRBJ2-1; TRBD2 matches at 9 bases. This CDR3 has 18 residues. With 5 bases clipped from V and 4 bases from J, the junction kept 15 bases outside the gene matches. Germline V gives CDR1 SGHTA, CDR2 FQGTGA. In DNA form, the CDR3 reads TGTGCCAGCAGCCCAAATGGTCTGCGGGGGGGCGCTTACAATGAGCAGTTCTTC. Translated, it gives CASSPNGLRGGAYNEQFF.

This clonotype was seen a few times. The rearrangement uses TRBV20-1 and TRBJ2-1, with a possible D match to TRBD1 (6 bases). V was trimmed by 5 bases and J by 4 bases, leaving 18 bases between them. The CDR3 extends over 15 amino acids. Per the germline V gene, CDR1 is DFQATT and CDR2 is SNEGSKA (reference sequence). CDR3 nucleotide sequence: TGCAGTGCTCCCGAGGGGGTGGGAAGGTACAATGAGCAGTTCTTC. This translates into CSAPEGVGRYNEQFF.

In nucleotides, the CDR3 is TGCAGTGCTAGGGGTGAGGGGAGAGAAGCCTACGAGCAGTACTTC. Protein product: CSARGEGREAYEQYF. The chain has TRBV20-1 and TRBJ2-4, with D perhaps assigned TRBD1 or TRBD2 (5 bases each). The J call may be mistaken, given a closer DNA end match to TRBJ2-7. The V gene's germline CDR1 is DFQATT and CDR2 SNEGSKA (reference sequence). The CDR3 loop spans 15 amino acids.

This clonotype was counted only a few times. V is TRBV5-1 and J is TRBJ1-4; D is undetermined. Deletions cut 0 bases from V and 8 bases from J, with 11 bases between. The CDR3 has 14 residues. Per germline, CDR1 SGHRS and CDR2 YFSETQ. DNA of the CDR3: TGCGCCAGCAGCTTGGCCGGAGCCACCGAAAAACTGTTTTTT. This sequence encodes CASSLAGATEKLFF.

The chain uses TRBV20-1 and TRBJ1-6, with a tentative D call TRBD1 (5 bases). Trimming took 2 bases from V and 18 from J, leaving 14 bases between them. The CDR3 is made up of 11 amino acids. Germline CDR1 and CDR2: DFQATT and SNEGSKA (reference sequence). The CDR3 region has the DNA TGCAGTGCTAGAAAGGGACTTTCGCCCCACTTT. This sequence encodes CSARKGLSPHF.

This clonotype was seen ten or more times. The chain links TRBV3-1 to TRBJ2-1; D perhaps matches TRBD2 (5 bases). V lost 1 base, J lost 9 bases, and 7 bases lay in between. The CDR3 runs 12 residues. Per the germline V gene, CDR1 is LGHDT and CDR2 is YNNKEL (reference sequence). The CDR3 protein is CASSQAGGEQFF. In nucleotides, the CDR3 is TGTGCCAGCAGCCAAGCAGGAGGTGAGCAGTTCTTC.

The sample holds a few counts of this clonotype. The CDR3 sequence: CASRQGANEQFF. DNA of the CDR3: TGTGCCAGCAGACAGGGGGCCAATGAGCAGTTCTTC. The rearrangement joins TRBV11-2 to TRBJ2-1; 9 positions agree with TRBD1. With 6 bases clipped from V and 6 bases from J, the junction kept 0 bases outside the gene matches. The CDR3 totals 12 residues. CDR1 and CDR2 (germline): SGHAT, FQNNGV.

This chain uses TRBV18 with TRBJ2-7; 7 positions match TRBD1. The germline V gene has CDR1 KGHSH and CDR2 LQKENI. The CDR3 extends over 14 amino acids. Losses at the gene ends were 2 bases for V and 5 bases for J; bases not matched to a gene: 6. The DNA of the CDR3 is TGTGCCAGCTCACCAGATGACAGGGCCCACGAGCAGTACTTC. It yields the protein CASSPDDRAHEQYF.

This clonotype was seen a handful of times. The chain carries TRBV6-2 or TRBV6-3 and TRBJ2-3; the match to TRBD2 covers 11 bases. There are 16 residues in the CDR3. In germline, CDR1 is MNHEY, CDR2 SVGEGT. J was trimmed by 4 bases and V by 6 bases; bases with no gene match: 9. The CDR3 DNA sequence: TGTGCCAGCAGCCCGACGGGACTAGCGGTTTCAGATACGCAGTATTTT. As protein: CASSPTGLAVSDTQYF.

The rearrangement links TRBV7-3 to TRBJ2-3, with a tentative D call TRBD2 (5 bases). The V end lost 5 bases, the J end lost 3 bases, and 15 bases lay between the germline ends. The CDR3 spans 15 residues. The germline gives CDR1 SGHTA, CDR2 FQGTGA. The CDR3 region has the DNA TGTGCCAGCAGCCTCGGATATAGCGCGACAGATACGCAGTATTTT. Amino acids: CASSLGYSATDTQYF.

This rearrangement joins TRBV6-5 to TRBJ1-1; D is uncertain. Germline V CDR1 and CDR2: MNHEY, SVGAGI. CDR3 length: 14 amino acids. Trimming shortened V by 4 bases and J by 1 base, and 10 bases separated the two germline ends. This CDR3 reads CASSSIDPNTEAFF. CDR3 DNA sequence: TGTGCCAGCAGTTCCATTGACCCGAACACTGAAGCTTTCTTT.

The chain joins TRBV2 to TRBJ2-3; 9 bases are a match to TRBD2. The junction had 6 bases not matched to a gene; V was cut back by 6 bases and J by 2 bases. Germline CDR1 reads SNHLY; CDR2 reads FYNNEI. This CDR3 spans 15 amino acids. CDR3 bases: TGTGCCAGCAGGCGAGCGGGGGGTGACACAGATACGCAGTATTTT. Translating it yields CASRRAGGDTDTQYF.

This chain connects TRBV3-1 to TRBJ1-1; weak D call: TRBD1 (6 bases). Germline V gene lookup returns CDR1 LGHDT and CDR2 YNNKEL (reference sequence). CDR3 length: 14 residues. Between the trimmed V and J ends, which lost 4 bases and 6 bases, there was a span of 15 bases. The DNA for the CDR3 is TGTGCCAGCAGCCGCACTTCAGGGGACCCTGAAGCTTTCTTT. It specifies CASSRTSGDPEAFF.

Many counts were recorded for this clonotype. The chain couples TRBV20-1 to TRBJ2-1; TRBD2 is a possible D gene (6 bases). Trimming removed 3 bases from V and 1 base from J, with 7 bases in between. CDR3 size: 13 residues. Germline loops: CDR1 DFQATT, CDR2 SNEGSKA (reference sequence). CDR3 bases: TGCAGTGCTAGGGGAGGTTCCTACAATGAGCAGTTCTTC. Its protein is CSARGGSYNEQFF.

V gene TRBV5-1 combines with J gene TRBJ2-7; 7 positions agree with TRBD1. The CDR3 loop spans 17 amino acids. Germline CDR1 is SGHRS and CDR2 is YFSETQ. The trim removed 4 bases at V and 0 bases at J, leaving 13 bases unmatched. The CDR3 sequence: CASSLRDSDRSSYEQYF. The DNA of the CDR3 is TGCGCCAGCAGCCTCCGGGACAGCGATAGGAGCTCCTACGAGCAGTACTTC.

The chain combines TRBV5-6 with TRBJ2-1, with D perhaps being TRBD1 or TRBD2 (5 bases each). Trimming pared 2 bases from V and 9 bases from J, leaving 12 bases between. Germline V gene sequence: CDR1 SGHDT, CDR2 YYEEEE. This CDR3 spans 13 amino acids. The DNA for the CDR3 is TGTGCCAGCAGCTTTCCCGGTGGGGGTGAGCAGTTCTTC. Amino acids: CASSFPGGGEQFF.